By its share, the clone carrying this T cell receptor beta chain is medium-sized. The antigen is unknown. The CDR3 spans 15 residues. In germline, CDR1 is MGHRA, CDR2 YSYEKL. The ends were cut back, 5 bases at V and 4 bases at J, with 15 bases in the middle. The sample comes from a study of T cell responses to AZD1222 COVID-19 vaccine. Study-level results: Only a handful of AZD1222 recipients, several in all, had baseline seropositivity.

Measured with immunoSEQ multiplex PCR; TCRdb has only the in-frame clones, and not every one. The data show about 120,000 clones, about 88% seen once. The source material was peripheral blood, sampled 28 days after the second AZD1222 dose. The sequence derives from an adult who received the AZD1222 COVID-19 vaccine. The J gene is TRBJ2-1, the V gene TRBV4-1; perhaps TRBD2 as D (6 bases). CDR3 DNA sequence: TGCGCCAGCAGCTTAAGCAGGGAGGTTTACAATGAGCAGTTCTTC. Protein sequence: CASSLSREVYNEQFF.